A single sample gave rise to the 21 T cell receptor beta chains below, sequenced in a study of CD8+CD57+ T cells in acquired aplastic anemia. Genomic DNA, serving as template, underwent TCR beta VDJ and CDR3 profiling. TCRdb re-called the reads through MiXCR, storing one row per CDR3 protein. The data contain about 64,000 distinct CDR3 sequences, around 50% of them seen just once; the ten biggest clones take up about 2.5%. Sequencing was done on a sample of sorted CD4+, CD8+, or CD8+CD57+ T cells (not recorded which) from PBMCs. The receptor set was obtained from a human donor in good health, serving as a control.

This rearrangement joins TRBV24-1 to TRBJ2-5, with a tentative D call TRBD1 (6 bases). CDR3 length: 13 residues. Germline assignment: CDR1 KGHDR and CDR2 SFDVKD. V gave up 10 bases and J gave up 3 bases, with 14 bases separating them. The CDR3 is CATQDRGKETQYF. The CDR3 DNA follows: TGTGCCACACAGGACAGAGGCAAAGAGACCCAGTACTTC.

This clonotype was found many times. Written as DNA, the CDR3 is TGTGCCAGCAGTGAAGTCTCAGGGATAGGAAACACCATATATTTT. Protein: CASSEVSGIGNTIYF. J is TRBJ1-3 and V is TRBV6-1; a possible D gene is TRBD1 (5 bases). The CDR3 totals 15 residues. Trimming took 1 base from V and 4 from J, leaving 11 bases between them. The germline CDR1 and CDR2 sequences are MNHNS and SASEGT.

The chain is built from TRBV2 and TRBJ2-5; 15 bases are a match to TRBD2. V lost 6 bases to trimming and J lost 5 bases; unmatched junction nucleotides: 7. CDR3 size: 16 residues. Germline CDR1 reads SNHLY; CDR2 reads FYNNEI. This chain's CDR3 is CASSSSGTSGGETQYF. CDR3 coding DNA: TGTGCCAGCAGCTCGTCCGGGACTAGCGGGGGGGAGACCCAGTACTTC.

This chain joins TRBV10-1 and TRBJ2-3, with D hard to call. The CDR3 has 13 amino acids. Germline V gene lookup returns CDR1 WNHNN and CDR2 SYGVQD (reference sequence). The V and J ends lost 2 bases and 5 bases respectively, with 8 bases between them. In DNA form, the CDR3 reads TGCGCCAGCAGTGAGGTCTCGAAAGATACGCAGTATTTT. It encodes CASSEVSKDTQYF.

This chain uses TRBV24-1 with TRBJ2-6, with D possibly matching TRBD1 (6 bases). Per the germline V gene, CDR1 is KGHDR and CDR2 is SFDVKD. The CDR3 contains 15 residues. V was shortened by 4 bases and J by 4 bases, with 10 bases between the two germline ends. CDR3 region: CATSDIGQGANVLTF. The CDR3 DNA reads TGTGCCACCAGTGACATCGGACAGGGGGCCAACGTCCTGACTTTC.

Many counts were recorded for this clonotype. CDR3 sequence (DNA): TGCGCCAGCAGAACAACGGGACAGGGGAAGGCGAACACTGAAGCTTTCTTT. Protein sequence: CASRTTGQGKANTEAFF. The V call is TRBV5-1, the J call TRBJ1-1; 10 nucleotides agree with TRBD1. The CDR3 covers 17 residues. Germline V CDR1 and CDR2: SGHRS, YFSETQ. Losses at the gene ends were 5 bases for V and 1 base for J; bases not matched to a gene: 11.

This clonotype was detected only a few times. CDR3 nucleotide sequence: TGCAGTGCTAGAGAGCTGAATCAGGGGTTTAGCAATCAGCCCCAGCATTTT. Its translation: CSARELNQGFSNQPQHF. This chain joins TRBV20-1 and TRBJ1-5; perhaps TRBD1 as D (6 bases). Trimming left V 0 bases short and J 0 bases short, with 15 bases between. The CDR3 consists of 17 residues. Germline V gene sequence: CDR1 DFQATT, CDR2 SNEGSKA (reference sequence).

V and J are TRBV2 and TRBJ1-5; 8 positions match TRBD1. The germline gives CDR1 SNHLY, CDR2 FYNNEI. The V and J ends lost 6 bases and 6 bases, in that order; junction bases with no gene match: 4. The length of the CDR3 is 13 residues. The CDR3: CASRRTGTQPQHF. The CDR3 region has the DNA TGTGCCAGCAGACGGACAGGGACTCAGCCCCAGCATTTT.

The V gene is TRBV15, the J gene TRBJ2-1, with TRBD1 as a possible D gene (6 bases). Trimming removed 3 bases from V and 4 bases from J, with 19 bases in between. The CDR3 is 17 residues long. Germline V gives CDR1 LNHNV, CDR2 YYDKDF (reference sequence). CDR3 loop: CATSSQDPGQPYNEQFF. DNA of the CDR3: TGTGCCACCAGCAGCCAAGATCCCGGACAGCCTTACAATGAGCAGTTCTTC.

The CDR3 DNA is TGTGCCAGCAGCCTGACAGGGAACACAGATACGCAGTATTTT. Encoded protein: CASSLTGNTDTQYF. The chain recombines TRBV25-1 with TRBJ2-3; TRBD1 matches at 7 bases. V lost 6 bases to trimming and J lost 2 bases; unmatched junction nucleotides: 5. Germline CDR1 is MGHDK and CDR2 is SYGVNS. The length of the CDR3 is 14 residues.

This clonotype is deemed medium-sized (0.01 to 0.1%). The V call is TRBV19, the J call TRBJ2-7; possibly TRBD1 or TRBD2 for D (5 bases each). The CDR3 runs to 15 residues. V dropped 3 bases and J dropped 4 bases, with 16 bases sitting between them. The germline V gene encodes CDR1 LNHDA and CDR2 SQIVND (reference sequence). CDR3 region: CASSMGGTAEYEQYF. CDR3 in DNA: TGTGCCAGTAGTATGGGTGGGACGGCCGAATACGAGCAGTACTTC. Complete variable domain (other parts from reference TRBV19 and TRBJ2-7): DGGITQSPKYLFRKEGQNVTLSCEQNLNHDAMYWYRQDPGQGLRLIYYSQIVNDFQKGDIAEGYSVSREKKESFPLTVTSAQKNPTAFYLCASSMGGTAEYEQYFGPGTRLTVT.

V and J are TRBV10-3 and TRBJ1-2; 8 bases map to TRBD1. The V and J ends lost 6 bases and 6 bases, in that order; junction bases with no gene match: 15. The CDR3 is made up of 16 amino acids. CDR1 is ENHRY, CDR2 SYGVKD, per germline. The CDR3 sequence is CAIRPPGQGGNHGYTF. The CDR3 bases are TGTGCCATCAGGCCCCCTGGACAGGGAGGGAATCATGGCTACACCTTC.

The CDR3 coding sequence is TGTGCCAGCAGTGTCTCCACAGATACGCAGTATTTT. It translates to CASSVSTDTQYF. The V call is TRBV25-1, the J call TRBJ2-3; D remains ambiguous. Germline V gives CDR1 MGHDK, CDR2 SYGVNS. The CDR3 loop spans 12 amino acids. The V end lost 4 bases, the J end lost 2 bases, and 4 bases lay between the germline ends. Based on the CDR3 plus reference TRBV25-1 and TRBJ2-3, the full variable domain is EADIYQTPRYLVIGTGKKITLECSQTMGHDKMYWYQQDPGMELHLIHYSYGVNSTEKGDLSSESTVSRIRTEHFPLTLESARPSHTSQYLCASSVSTDTQYFGPGTRLTVL.

CDR3 residues: CASSESLNQPQHF. The CDR3 coding sequence is TGTGCCAGCAGTGAAAGCCTTAATCAGCCCCAGCATTTT. The chain has TRBV2 and TRBJ1-5, with no clear D. The CDR3 consists of 13 residues. Germline values: CDR1 SNHLY, CDR2 FYNNEI. V lost 2 bases, J lost 4 bases, and 6 bases lay in between.

This clonotype has at least ten counts. The chain carries TRBV7-9 and TRBJ1-6; a possible D gene is TRBD1 (6 bases). The V and J ends lost 5 bases and 5 bases respectively, with 10 bases between them. The CDR3 totals 14 residues. Germline-derived CDR1 and CDR2 are SEHNR and FQNEAQ (reference sequence). DNA of the CDR3: TGTGCCAGCAGCCAAAGGGGGAATAATTCACCCCTCCACTTT. This encodes CASSQRGNNSPLHF.

The V gene is TRBV6-1, the J gene TRBJ1-2; 9 positions agree with TRBD1. The CDR3 has 13 residues. The germline gives CDR1 MNHNS, CDR2 SASEGT. The J segment lost 7 bases and the V segment lost 4 bases, leaving 4 bases of the junction unmatched. CDR3 sequence: CASSGQGDGGYTF. CDR3 DNA sequence: TGTGCCAGCAGTGGACAGGGGGATGGTGGCTACACCTTC.

This rearrangement joins TRBV29-1 to TRBJ2-7; D may be TRBD1 or TRBD2 (5 bases each). Germline CDR1 SQVTM, CDR2 ANQGSEA. There are 13 residues in the CDR3. V dropped 2 bases and J dropped 7 bases, with 15 bases sitting between them. The chain's CDR3 is CSVELRGPYEQYF. CDR3 sequence (DNA): TGCAGCGTTGAATTGAGGGGACCTTATGAGCAGTACTTC.

Many counts were recorded for this clonotype. The rearrangement uses TRBV12-3 or TRBV12-4 and TRBJ1-1; no firm D call. Trimming stripped 5 bases from V and 7 bases from J, with 14 bases between. The CDR3 extends over 13 amino acids. The CDR3 nucleotides read TGTGCCAGCAGTCCGCGGGAGGTGGTTGAAGCTTTCTTT. Encoded protein: CASSPREVVEAFF.

This clonotype appeared a single time. V gene TRBV10-3 combines with J gene TRBJ1-1; TRBD1 is a possible D gene (5 bases). Trimming stripped 6 bases from V and 2 bases from J, with 10 bases between. The CDR3 totals 13 residues. In germline, CDR1 is ENHRY, CDR2 SYGVKD. The CDR3 sequence is CAIRQGPNTEAFF. The CDR3 bases are TGTGCCATCAGGCAGGGCCCAAACACTGAAGCTTTCTTT.

V is TRBV20-1 and J is TRBJ2-3; 9 bases align to TRBD2. With 0 bases clipped from V and 1 base from J, the junction kept 5 bases outside the gene matches. Germline lookup yields CDR1 DFQATT and CDR2 SNEGSKA (reference sequence). The CDR3 loop spans 16 amino acids. The CDR3 nucleotides read TGCAGTGCTAGAGATGTTCAGCGGGGGGGCACAGATACGCAGTATTTT. It specifies CSARDVQRGGTDTQYF.

This clonotype was seen at least ten times. V and J are TRBV29-1 and TRBJ1-1; D not certain. The CDR3 has 14 amino acids. CDR1 and CDR2 (germline): SQVTM, ANQGSEA. V lost 2 bases and J lost 1, with 11 bases in between. The DNA of the CDR3 is TGCAGCGTTGAATTGAGGCTTGCGAACACTGAAGCTTTCTTT. This gives the protein CSVELRLANTEAFF.